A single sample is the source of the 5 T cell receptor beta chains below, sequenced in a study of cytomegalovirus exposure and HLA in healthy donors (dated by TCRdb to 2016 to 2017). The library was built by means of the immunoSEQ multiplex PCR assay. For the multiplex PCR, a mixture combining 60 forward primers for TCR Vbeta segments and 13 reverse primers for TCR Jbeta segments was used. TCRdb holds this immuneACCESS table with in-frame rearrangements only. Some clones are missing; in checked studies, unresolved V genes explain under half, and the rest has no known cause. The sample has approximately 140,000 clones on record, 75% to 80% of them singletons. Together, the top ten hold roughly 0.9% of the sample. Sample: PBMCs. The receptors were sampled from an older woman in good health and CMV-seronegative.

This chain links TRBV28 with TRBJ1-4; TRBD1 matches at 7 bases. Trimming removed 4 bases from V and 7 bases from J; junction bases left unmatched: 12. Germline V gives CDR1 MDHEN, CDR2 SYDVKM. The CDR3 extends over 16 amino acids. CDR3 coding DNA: TGTGCCAGCAGTTCCCGCGGAGACAGGGCAGGTGAAAAACTGTTTTTT. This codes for CASSSRGDRAGEKLFF.

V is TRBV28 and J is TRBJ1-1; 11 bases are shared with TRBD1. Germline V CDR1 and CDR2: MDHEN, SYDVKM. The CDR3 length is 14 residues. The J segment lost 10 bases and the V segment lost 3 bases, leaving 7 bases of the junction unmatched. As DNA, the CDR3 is TGTGCCAGCAGTTTCTCGGACAGGGGGCGGCTAGCTTTCTTT. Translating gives CASSFSDRGRLAFF.

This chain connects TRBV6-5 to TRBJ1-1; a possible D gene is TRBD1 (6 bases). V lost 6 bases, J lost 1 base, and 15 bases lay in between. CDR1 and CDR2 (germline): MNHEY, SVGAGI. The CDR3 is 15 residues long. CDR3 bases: TGTGCCAGCAGGAAGGCGAACAGGGCGAACACTGAAGCTTTCTTT. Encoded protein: CASRKANRANTEAFF.

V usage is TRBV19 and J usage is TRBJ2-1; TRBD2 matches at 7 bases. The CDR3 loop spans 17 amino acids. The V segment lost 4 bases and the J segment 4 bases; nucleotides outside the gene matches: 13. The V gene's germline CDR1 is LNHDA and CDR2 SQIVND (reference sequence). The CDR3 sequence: CASSTTSGGRGYNEQFF. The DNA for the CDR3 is TGTGCCAGTAGTACCACCTCGGGGGGTAGAGGTTACAATGAGCAGTTCTTC. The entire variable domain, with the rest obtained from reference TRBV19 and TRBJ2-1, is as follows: DGGITQSPKYLFRKEGQNVTLSCEQNLNHDAMYWYRQDPGQGLRLIYYSQIVNDFQKGDIAEGYSVSREKKESFPLTVTSAQKNPTAFYLCASSTTSGGRGYNEQFFGPGTRLTVL.

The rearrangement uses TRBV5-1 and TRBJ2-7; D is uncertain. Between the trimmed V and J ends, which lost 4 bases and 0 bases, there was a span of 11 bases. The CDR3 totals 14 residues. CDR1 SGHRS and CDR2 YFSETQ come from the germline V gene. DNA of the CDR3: TGCGCCAGCAGCCTGTCAGGAAACTCCTACGAGCAGTACTTC. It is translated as CASSLSGNSYEQYF.